The clone carrying this T cell receptor beta chain was counted once. This specimen comes from a study of blood T cell repertoires in COVID-19. The germline V gene encodes CDR1 MNHNY and CDR2 SVGAGI (reference sequence). This CDR3 is built from 13 residues. Trimming took 6 bases from V and 1 from J, leaving 9 bases between them. TCRdb keeps only in-frame clones here, not all; method: immunoSEQ multiplex PCR. This table holds around 250,000 clones, 80% to 90% found once. Source material: peripheral blood. The rearrangement joins TRBV6-6 to TRBJ1-1; D is undetermined. The receptor comes from a man aged 60 to 69 with acute or convalescent COVID-19. The CDR3 loop is CASRHARNTEAFF. CDR3 nucleotide sequence: TGTGCCAGCAGGCACGCGAGGAACACTGAAGCTTTCTTT.